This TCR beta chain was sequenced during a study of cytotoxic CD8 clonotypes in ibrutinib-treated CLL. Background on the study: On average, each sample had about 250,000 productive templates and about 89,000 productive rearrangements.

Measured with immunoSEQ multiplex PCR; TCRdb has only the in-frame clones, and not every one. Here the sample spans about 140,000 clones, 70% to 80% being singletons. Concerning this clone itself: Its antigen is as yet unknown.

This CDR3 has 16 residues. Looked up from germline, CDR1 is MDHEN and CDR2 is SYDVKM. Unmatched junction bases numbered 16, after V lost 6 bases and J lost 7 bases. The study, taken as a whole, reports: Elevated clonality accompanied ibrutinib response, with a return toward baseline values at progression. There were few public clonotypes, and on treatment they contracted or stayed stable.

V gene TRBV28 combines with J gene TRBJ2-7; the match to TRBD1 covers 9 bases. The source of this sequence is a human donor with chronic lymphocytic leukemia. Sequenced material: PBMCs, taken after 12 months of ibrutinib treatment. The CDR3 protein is CASSQRLGTGKEEQYF. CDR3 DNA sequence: TGTGCCAGCAGCCAAAGACTCGGGACAGGGAAGGAAGAGCAGTACTTC.